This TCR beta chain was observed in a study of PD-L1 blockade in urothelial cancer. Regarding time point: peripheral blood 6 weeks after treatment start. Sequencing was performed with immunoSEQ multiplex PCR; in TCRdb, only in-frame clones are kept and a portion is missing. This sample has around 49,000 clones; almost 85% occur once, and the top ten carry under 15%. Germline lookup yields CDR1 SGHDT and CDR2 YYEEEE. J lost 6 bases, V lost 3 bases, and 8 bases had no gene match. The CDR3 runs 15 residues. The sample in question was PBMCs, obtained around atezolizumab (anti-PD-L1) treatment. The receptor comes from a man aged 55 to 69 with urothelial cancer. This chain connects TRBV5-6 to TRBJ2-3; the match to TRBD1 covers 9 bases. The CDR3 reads CASSWTTGGADTQYF. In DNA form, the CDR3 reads TGTGCCAGCAGCTGGACGACAGGGGGAGCGGATACGCAGTATTTT.